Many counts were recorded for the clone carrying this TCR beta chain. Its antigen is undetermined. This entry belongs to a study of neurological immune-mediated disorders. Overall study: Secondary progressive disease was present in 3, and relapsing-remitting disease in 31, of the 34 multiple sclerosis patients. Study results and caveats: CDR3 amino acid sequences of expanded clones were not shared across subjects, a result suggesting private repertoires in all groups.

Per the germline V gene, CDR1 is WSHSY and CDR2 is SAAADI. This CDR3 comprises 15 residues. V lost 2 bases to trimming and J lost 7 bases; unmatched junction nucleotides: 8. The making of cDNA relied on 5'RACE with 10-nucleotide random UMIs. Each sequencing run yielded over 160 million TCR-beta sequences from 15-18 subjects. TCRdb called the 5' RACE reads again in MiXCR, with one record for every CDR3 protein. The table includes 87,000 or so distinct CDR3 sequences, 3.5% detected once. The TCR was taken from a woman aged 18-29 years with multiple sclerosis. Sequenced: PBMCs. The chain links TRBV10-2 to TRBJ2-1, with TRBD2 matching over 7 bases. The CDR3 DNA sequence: TGCGCCAGCAGTGAGGACGGGGGACTATCTAATGAGCAGTTCTTC. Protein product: CASSEDGGLSNEQFF.